One sample yielded the 22 T cell receptor beta chains listed below, sequenced in a study of blood T cell repertoires in COVID-19. Sequencing was performed with immunoSEQ multiplex PCR; in TCRdb, only in-frame clones are kept and a portion is missing. Altogether about 260,000 clones are present, about 90% being singletons, with the ten largest covering 0.87%. Input material: PBMCs or T cells enriched from blood (not recorded which). The source is a man between 45 and 60 years old who had been exposed to COVID-19.

CDR3 DNA sequence: TGTGCCAGCAGCTTAACCAGATTCTATAATTCACCCCTCCACTTT. It yields the protein CASSLTRFYNSPLHF. The chain combines TRBV7-3 with TRBJ1-6; D remains ambiguous. This CDR3 spans 15 amino acids. Germline V gene lookup returns CDR1 SGHTA and CDR2 FQGTGA. Trimming removed 0 bases at V and 3 bases at J, with 6 bases between. Full variable domain (outside the CDR3, taken from reference TRBV7-3 and TRBJ1-6): GAGVSQTPSNKVTEKGKYVELRCDPISGHTALYWYRQSLGQGPEFLIYFQGTGAADDSGLPNDRFFAVRPEGSVSTLKIQRTERGDSAVYLCASSLTRFYNSPLHFGNGTRLTVT.

The chain carries TRBV28 and TRBJ1-2; perhaps TRBD1 as D (5 bases). The CDR3 loop spans 15 amino acids. Trimming shortened V by 7 bases and J by 4 bases, and 19 bases separated the two germline ends. CDR1 is MDHEN and CDR2 is SYDVKM in the germline V gene. DNA for the CDR3: TGTGCCAGCAATTCTCGGCCGACAGTCCCCTATGGCTACACCTTC. Its translation is CASNSRPTVPYGYTF.

The rearrangement links TRBV25-1 to TRBJ2-2, with 8 bases matching TRBD1. The CDR3 consists of 15 residues. Germline V gene lookup returns CDR1 MGHDK and CDR2 SYGVNS. After removal of 4 bases from V and 4 bases from J, the junction contained 5 bases not matched to a gene. CDR3 region: CASSGWTGSTGELFF. CDR3 bases: TGTGCCAGCAGTGGCTGGACAGGGAGCACCGGGGAGCTGTTTTTT.

This clone was picked up a small number of times. V gene TRBV3-1 (or the pseudogene TRBV3-2) combines with J gene TRBJ2-2; possibly TRBD2 for D (5 bases). Looked up from germline, CDR1 is LGHDT and CDR2 is YNNKEL (reference sequence). The length of the CDR3 is 16 residues. V was clipped by 1 base and J by 3 bases, with 12 bases between them. This chain's CDR3 is CASSQAVKADTGELFF. In DNA, the CDR3 is TGTGCCAGCAGCCAAGCGGTCAAAGCGGACACCGGGGAGCTGTTTTTT.

The chain couples TRBV11-3 to TRBJ2-5; D unclear. Trimming shortened V by 4 bases and J by 1 base, and 7 bases separated the two germline ends. The CDR3 is made up of 13 amino acids. The germline CDR1 and CDR2 sequences are SGHNT and YENEEA. The CDR3: CASSSGSQETQYF. In nucleotides, the CDR3 is TGTGCCAGCAGCTCTGGTAGCCAAGAGACCCAGTACTTC. Complete variable domain (other parts from reference TRBV11-3 and TRBJ2-5): EAGVVQSPRYKIIEKKQPVAFWCNPISGHNTLYWYLQNLGQGPELLIRYENEEAVDDSQLPKDRFSAERLKGVDSTLKIQPAELGDSAVYLCASSSGSQETQYFGPGTRLLVL.

The gene calls are TRBV27 and TRBJ2-7; 10 bases agree with TRBD1. Germline V gene lookup returns CDR1 MNHEY and CDR2 SMNVEV (reference sequence). V shed 2 bases and J 6 bases; nucleotides not matched to a gene: 4. The CDR3 runs to 14 residues. The CDR3 sequence is CASSLDRGPPEQYF. As DNA, the CDR3 is TGTGCCAGCAGTTTAGACAGGGGGCCCCCCGAGCAGTACTTC.

This chain links TRBV28 with TRBJ2-7; tentative D call: TRBD1 (6 bases). Germline CDR1 MDHEN, CDR2 SYDVKM. The CDR3 length is 14 residues. V lost 4 bases and J 3 bases, leaving 13 bases between the germline ends. As DNA, the CDR3 is TGTGCCAGCAGTTACCCGGGACACAACTACGAGCAGTACTTC. It yields the protein CASSYPGHNYEQYF.

This clone was detected once. The J gene is TRBJ2-3, the V gene TRBV29-1; possibly TRBD1 for D (6 bases). CDR1 and CDR2 from the germline V gene are SQVTM and ANQGSEA. The CDR3 is made up of 13 amino acids. The V end was cut by 5 bases, the J end by 3 bases, with 12 bases between. The CDR3 protein is CSVLGARTDTQYF. Written as DNA, the CDR3 is TGCAGCGTTTTGGGGGCGAGGACAGATACGCAGTATTTT.

The chain couples TRBV5-4 to TRBJ2-5; 7 nucleotides agree with TRBD1. Germline assignment: CDR1 SGHNT and CDR2 YYREEE (reference sequence). Trimming removed 5 bases from V and 4 bases from J; junction bases left unmatched: 8. The CDR3 is 14 residues long. The CDR3 is CASRPDRAGETQYF. Here the CDR3 DNA reads TGTGCCAGCAGACCCGACAGGGCAGGAGAGACCCAGTACTTC.

The chain recombines TRBV30 with TRBJ1-2; unclear D gene. V was trimmed by 5 bases and J by 8 bases, leaving 12 bases between them. CDR1 is GTSNPN and CDR2 is SVGIG in the germline V gene (reference sequence). The length of the CDR3 is 11 residues. DNA for the CDR3: TGTGCCTGGGGCCTATTAATCGGCTACACCTTC. Protein: CAWGLLIGYTF.

This clone was observed once. The chain carries TRBV5-1 and TRBJ1-2, with a possible D match to TRBD1 (5 bases). CDR3 length: 13 residues. V lost 3 bases, J lost 6 bases, and 12 bases lay in between. Germline loops: CDR1 SGHRS, CDR2 YFSETQ. The chain's CDR3 is CASSSGVGDGYTF. The CDR3 nucleotides read TGCGCCAGCAGCTCCGGCGTAGGGGATGGCTACACCTTC.

This clone was recorded once. V and J are TRBV14 and TRBJ1-2, with 8 bases aligning to TRBD1. CDR3 length: 14 residues. V lost 4 bases, J lost 6 bases, and 7 bases stayed unmatched. The V gene's germline CDR1 is SGHDN and CDR2 FVKESK. As DNA, the CDR3 is TGTGCCAGCAGCCCAAGACGGACAGGGAATGGCTACACCTTC. Translated, it gives CASSPRRTGNGYTF.

The chain uses TRBV11-2 and TRBJ2-1; D not resolved. Trimming shortened V by 0 bases and J by 4 bases, and 10 bases separated the two germline ends. This CDR3 comprises 15 residues. CDR1 is SGHAT and CDR2 is FQNNGV in the germline V gene. The CDR3 sequence is CASSLELSLYNEQFF. In DNA form, the CDR3 reads TGTGCCAGCAGCTTAGAACTCTCACTTTACAATGAGCAGTTCTTC.

The V and J genes are TRBV24-1 and TRBJ1-5; D is uncertain. This CDR3 is 12 amino acids long. Deletions cut 3 bases from V and 11 bases from J, with 10 bases between. Germline CDR1 is KGHDR and CDR2 is SFDVKD. CDR3 loop: CATSDATRAQHF. The CDR3 coding sequence is TGTGCCACCAGTGATGCAACTAGGGCCCAGCATTTT.

DNA for the CDR3: TGCGCCAGCAGCTTGACCAGGGGAAACACCGGGGAGCTGTTTTTT. Encoded protein: CASSLTRGNTGELFF. The chain joins TRBV5-1 to TRBJ2-2, with D tentatively TRBD1 (6 bases). V was cut by 1 base and J by 2 bases, with 9 bases left in between. CDR3 length: 15 amino acids. CDR1 and CDR2 (germline): SGHRS, YFSETQ. Based on the CDR3 plus reference TRBV5-1 and TRBJ2-2, the full variable domain is KAGVTQTPRYLIKTRGQQVTLSCSPISGHRSVSWYQQTPGQGLQFLFEYFSETQRNKGNFPGRFSGRQFSNSRSEMNVSTLELGDSALYLCASSLTRGNTGELFFGEGSRLTVL.

This clone has just one count. The junction differs from germline at one of its ends, possibly a read error. The chain combines TRBV7-7 with TRBJ2-5, with D possibly TRBD2 on 5 matching bases. The length of the CDR3 is 14 residues. Germline CDR1 is SSHAT and CDR2 is FNYEAQ (reference sequence). CDR3 sequence: CASSLGLAQETQYF. CDR3 DNA: TGTGCTAGCAGCTTAGGCCTAGCCCAAGAGACCCAGTACTTC.

V and J are TRBV15 and TRBJ2-1, with 8 nucleotides matching TRBD2. This CDR3 has 15 amino acids. After removal of 0 bases from V and 7 bases from J, the junction contained 5 bases not matched to a gene. Germline V gene lookup returns CDR1 LNHNV and CDR2 YYDKDF (reference sequence). In DNA form, the CDR3 reads TGTGCCACCAGCAGAGATCCCGCTAGCGGGAATGAGCAGTTCTTC. This gives the protein CATSRDPASGNEQFF.

This chain connects TRBV19 to TRBJ1-2; perhaps TRBD1 as D (6 bases). Trimming left V 2 bases short and J 2 bases short, with 6 bases between. Germline V gene sequence: CDR1 LNHDA, CDR2 SQIVND (reference sequence). The CDR3 extends over 13 amino acids. The CDR3 is CASSIRGNYGYTF. DNA for the CDR3: TGTGCCAGTAGTATAAGGGGGAACTATGGCTACACCTTC.

The V call is TRBV29-1, the J call TRBJ1-2, with TRBD1 matching 8 bases. The CDR3 totals 17 residues. The germline V gene encodes CDR1 SQVTM and CDR2 ANQGSEA. V shed 4 bases, J shed 4 bases, and the junction held 17 bases outside the gene matches. The CDR3 region has the DNA TGCAGCGTTGCGAGAGGACAGGGAGCCGGTCTTTCCTATGGCTACACCTTC. Translation: CSVARGQGAGLSYGYTF.

This chain joins TRBV2 and TRBJ2-1; no clear D gene. The CDR3 totals 14 residues. The germline V gene encodes CDR1 SNHLY and CDR2 FYNNEI. The germline V and J ends were trimmed by 2 bases and 7 bases, with 12 bases remaining between them. CDR3 sequence reads: CASSELASLNEQFF. The CDR3 nucleotides are TGTGCCAGCAGTGAATTGGCTTCGTTGAATGAGCAGTTCTTC. The whole variable domain, remainder taken from reference TRBV2 and TRBJ2-1, is EPEVTQTPSHQVTQMGQEVILRCVPISNHLYFYWYRQILGQKVEFLVSFYNNEISEKSEIFDDQFSVERPDGSNFTLKIRSTKLEDSAMYFCASSELASLNEQFFGPGTRLTVL.

This chain connects TRBV5-1 to TRBJ2-2; 9 bases are a match to TRBD2. The CDR3 totals 17 residues. J gave up 4 bases and V 0 bases, and 7 bases lay outside the gene matches. Germline V gene data show CDR1 as SGHRS and CDR2 as YFSETQ. CDR3 DNA sequence: TGCGCCAGCAGCTTGGCTCTAGCGGGAACTATCACCGGGGAGCTGTTTTTT. This translates into CASSLALAGTITGELFF.

The chain is built from TRBV2 and TRBJ2-5; 14 nucleotides match TRBD2. Germline V lookup: CDR1 SNHLY, CDR2 FYNNEI. The trim removed 6 bases at V and 8 bases at J, leaving 8 bases unmatched. This CDR3 contains 15 residues. The CDR3 DNA is TGTGCCAGCAGCATCTTGACTAGCGGGGGGGGAACCCAGTACTTC. Translating gives CASSILTSGGGTQYF.